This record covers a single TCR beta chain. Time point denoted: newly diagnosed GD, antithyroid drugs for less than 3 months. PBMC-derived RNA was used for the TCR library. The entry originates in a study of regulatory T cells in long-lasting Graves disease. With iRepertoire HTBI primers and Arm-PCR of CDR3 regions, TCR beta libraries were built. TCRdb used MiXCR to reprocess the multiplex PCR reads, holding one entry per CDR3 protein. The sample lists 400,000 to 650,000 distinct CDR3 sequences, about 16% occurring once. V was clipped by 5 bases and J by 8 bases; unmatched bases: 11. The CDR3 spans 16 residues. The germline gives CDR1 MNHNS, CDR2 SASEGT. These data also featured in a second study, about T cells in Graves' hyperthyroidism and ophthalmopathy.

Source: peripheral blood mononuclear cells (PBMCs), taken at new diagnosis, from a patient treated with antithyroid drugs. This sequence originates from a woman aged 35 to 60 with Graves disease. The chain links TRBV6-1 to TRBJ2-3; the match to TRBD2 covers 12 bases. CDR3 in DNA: TGTGCCAGCAGTCAGGGGGCTAGCGGGGGGGCTCGTACGCAGTATTTT. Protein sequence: CASSQGASGGARTQYF.